Described below is a single TCR beta chain sequence and its context. The CDR3 is made up of 17 amino acids. V lost 4 bases, J lost 0 bases, and 17 bases lay in between. The germline gives CDR1 SGHTS, CDR2 YDEGEE. The method was immunoSEQ multiplex PCR; TCRdb's version includes in-frame clones alone and lacks a portion of them. Among 80,000 or so clones listed, under 85% were seen once. This sample was taken from a study of blood T cell repertoires in COVID-19. Specimen: peripheral blood. V and J are TRBV5-8 and TRBJ1-5; possible D gene TRBD1, 6 bases. This receptor was identified in a human donor in a cohort sampled during active COVID-19. The CDR3 nucleotides are TGTGCCAGCAGCCCGGGGGGGCGGATAAATAGCAATCAGCCCCAGCATTTT. Translated: CASSPGGRINSNQPQHF.